This TCR beta chain was recorded in a study of T cells in localized non-small cell lung cancer. This CDR3 has 14 residues. Looked up from germline, CDR1 is MNHNY and CDR2 is SVGAGI (reference sequence). Only in-frame clones appear in the TCRdb table, and some are missing; sequencing was by immunoSEQ multiplex PCR. The sample consists of tens of thousands of clones, about 83% of them appearing once. Comment on this clone: Relative to the germline gene, one junction end is altered; a read error may explain this.

The TCR originated in a man aged 40 to 70 with stage II lung adenocarcinoma. This sequence joins TRBV6-6 and TRBJ2-7, with D tentatively TRBD2 (6 bases). The sequences come from PBMCs, collected before any cancer treatment. For the CDR3, the DNA is TGTGCCAGCAGCCCCGGACTCATGACAACTAGCTTCCACTTC. Protein product: CASSPGLMTTSFHF.